The clone carrying this T cell receptor (beta chain) was recorded at least ten times. What it binds is not known. The data stem from a study of spatial heterogeneity in lung cancer. Study at large: In the raw reads, each unique TCR and UMI combination was present more than ten times on average.

TCRdb ran MiXCR on the 5' RACE reads and lists one entry per CDR3 protein. The sample has roughly 48,000 distinct CDR3 sequences, about 5.8% seen once. CDR1 and CDR2 from the germline V gene are SGHRS and YFSETQ. V was pared by 6 bases and J by 7 bases, with 4 bases of the junction left unmatched. The CDR3 contains 13 residues. General study results and limits: There were more appearances of ubiquitous expanded tumor TCRs in blood at resection than at follow-up.

As to time point: sample taken at primary tumor resection. No cell sorting; template was whole RNA from tumor, lung tissue or PBMC. The donors comprised about 70 untreated early-stage non-small cell lung cancer patients. The chain has TRBV5-1 and TRBJ1-6, with 7 bases that match TRBD1. The receptor's source is a male donor with early-stage non-small cell lung cancer. This sample comprised PBMCs, obtained at surgery. The CDR3: CASKGADNSPLHF. DNA for the CDR3: TGCGCCAGCAAGGGGGCAGACAATTCACCCCTCCACTTT.